Listed below are T cell receptor beta chains from one sample, sequenced in a study of blood T cell repertoires in COVID-19. The protocol was immunoSEQ multiplex PCR, while the TCRdb copy is restricted to in-frame clones and leaves out a portion. The table lists about 210,000 clones, around 80% of them singletons. The specimen was peripheral blood. The receptors stem from a woman in her sixties or seventies with acute or convalescent COVID-19. Both conserved end residues are part of each CDR3. Each record gives: J gene, V gene, D gene, clone size, CDR3 DNA, CDR3 protein. The D gene is left open where the match is weak. Only some rows state a clone size, as once, few, many or a class for expanded clones.

TRBJ2-6,TRBV27,-,-,TGTGCCAGCAGTCCCGCTTCCCGCAGGGGTTTAGGGGCCAACGTCCTGACTTTC,CASSPASRRGLGANVLTF
TRBJ2-1,TRBV7-8,-,few,TGTGCCAGCAGCATGCGGGGTAACAATGAGCAGTTCTTC,CASSMRGNNEQFF
TRBJ2-1,TRBV7-9,TRBD2,-,TGTGCCAGCAGCAACCCGGGGGGGCAAAAGAGCAATGAGCAGTTCTTC,CASSNPGGQKSNEQFF
TRBJ2-5,TRBV24-1,TRBD2,-,TGTGCCACCAGTGGTTTGCCCCTCGGGAGGGGCGCGGAGACCCAGTACTTC,CATSGLPLGRGAETQYF
TRBJ2-5,TRBV9,TRBD2,-,TGTGCCAGCAGCGTAGCCCCTAGCGGGGGGGTAGAGACCCAGTACTTC,CASSVAPSGGVETQYF
TRBJ1-4,TRBV30,-,-,TGTGCCTGGAGTGTACGGGGGGCTCGTGAAAAACTGTTTTTT,CAWSVRGAREKLFF
TRBJ1-1,TRBV5-1,TRBD1,-,TGCGCCAGCAGCTTAACAGGGGGGAACACTGAAGCTTTCTTT,CASSLTGGNTEAFF
TRBJ2-1,TRBV10-2,-,-,TGCGCCAGCAGGGAGGGGGGGTACGGTGAGCAGTTCTTC,CASREGGYGEQFF
TRBJ2-3,TRBV7-9,-,-,TGTGCCAGCAGCTTGCCGGGCACAGATACGCAGTATTTT,CASSLPGTDTQYF
TRBJ1-5,TRBV7-2,-,-,TGTGCCAGCAGCTTGCGGGGGCGTGGGGAGCCCCAGCATTTT,CASSLRGRGEPQHF
TRBJ2-5,TRBV4-2,TRBD2,-,TGTGCCAGCAGCCCGGGACTAGCTAGGGAGACCCAGTACTTC,CASSPGLARETQYF
TRBJ2-3,TRBV5-6,TRBD2,-,TGTGCCAGCAGCGACGGACTAGCGGGACTTGGTGTAGATACGCAGTATTTT,CASSDGLAGLGVDTQYF
TRBJ2-5,TRBV29-1,TRBD2,few,TGCAGCGTTAGCGGGGGGGCCGGGGAGACCCAGTACTTC,CSVSGGAGETQYF
TRBJ2-2,TRBV5-1,TRBD1,-,TGCGCCAGCAGCTTTGCTAAATCGGACAGGAACTACACCGGGGAGCTGTTTTTT,CASSFAKSDRNYTGELFF
TRBJ2-7,TRBV5-1,TRBD1,-,TGCGCCAGCAGCGCCGGGACAGTAACCTACGAGCAGTACTTC,CASSAGTVTYEQYF
TRBJ1-2,TRBV7-2,-,-,TGTGCCAGCAGCTTCGGAGTCAGTGGCTACACCTTC,CASSFGVSGYTF
TRBJ2-2,TRBV3-1/TRBV3-2,TRBD1,few,TGTGCCAGCAGCCAAGAAGACAGGGGTGACACCGGGGAGCTGTTTTTT,CASSQEDRGDTGELFF
TRBJ2-5,TRBV24-1,-,-,TGTGCCACCGGGGCAGGGGAGGAGACCCAGTACTTC,CATGAGEETQYF
TRBJ1-5,TRBV30,-,-,TGTGCCTGGAGTAGGCAGGGCGATCAGCCCCAGCATTTT,CAWSRQGDQPQHF
TRBJ2-7,TRBV29-1,-,-,TGCAGCGTTTCCAGCTCCTACGAGCAGTACTTC,CSVSSSYEQYF
TRBJ2-1,TRBV5-1,TRBD2,-,TGCGCCAGCAGCTGGAGCGGGGGAGAGTACAATGAGCAGTTCTTC,CASSWSGGEYNEQFF
TRBJ2-7,TRBV27,-,-,TGTGCCAGCAGTTGGGGGGACGAGCAGTACTTC,CASSWGDEQYF
TRBJ1-4,TRBV5-1,-,-,TGCGCCAGCAGCGCTAGGACACCCACAACTAATGAAAAACTGTTTTTT,CASSARTPTTNEKLFF
TRBJ2-2,TRBV10-3,-,-,TGTGCCATCAGTGGGCGGGCTCCCGTCGACACCGGGGAGCTGTTTTTT,CAISGRAPVDTGELFF
TRBJ1-4,TRBV5-1,-,once,TGCGCCAGCAGCCCCGGGACTACAACTAATGAAAAACTGTTTTTT,CASSPGTTTNEKLFF
TRBJ2-3,TRBV5-1,TRBD2,-,TGCGCCAGCAGCTTGGGAGCGGGGGGGCTTGGCACAGATACGCAGTATTTT,CASSLGAGGLGTDTQYF
TRBJ2-3,TRBV3-1/TRBV3-2,-,-,TGTGCCAGCAGCCAAGTATTATATACGCAGTATTTT,CASSQVLYTQYF
TRBJ2-5,TRBV14,-,-,TGTGCCAGCAGCCGTACGACTATCCAAGAGACCCAGTACTTC,CASSRTTIQETQYF
TRBJ2-2,TRBV18,TRBD1,-,TGTGCCAGCTCACCATTTACAGGGGACACCGGGGAGCTGTTTTTT,CASSPFTGDTGELFF
TRBJ2-3,TRBV24-1,-,-,TGTGCCACCGGAAGCGAAGTCAGCACAGATACGCAGTATTTT,CATGSEVSTDTQYF
TRBJ2-5,TRBV6-5,-,-,TGTGCCAGCAGTTACTCGATAGAGGAGACCCAGTACTTC,CASSYSIEETQYF
TRBJ2-2,TRBV7-9,-,few,TGTGCCACAGGGGCCACCCGGACCCGATCAACCGGGGAGCTGTTTTTT,CATGATRTRSTGELFF
TRBJ2-6,TRBV29-1,TRBD1,once,TGCAGCGTCTCGGACAGGGGTGGGGCCAACGTCCTGACTTTC,CSVSDRGGANVLTF
TRBJ2-7,TRBV27,-,-,TGTGCCAGCAGTCCCGGAGCGACGGGGGAGCAGTACTTC,CASSPGATGEQYF
TRBJ1-5,TRBV30,-,-,TGTGCCTGGAGTGTACGGGGAGGGGGAGGCCCCAATCAGCCCCAGCATTTT,CAWSVRGGGGPNQPQHF
TRBJ2-1,TRBV3-1/TRBV3-2,-,once,TGTGCCAGCAGCCAAACTATCATGCGGGCTTACAATGAGCAGTTCTTC,CASSQTIMRAYNEQFF
TRBJ1-1,TRBV9,TRBD1,-,TGTGCCAGCAGCGTAGAGGACAGGTCCTGGGAGAACACTGAAGCTTTCTTT,CASSVEDRSWENTEAFF
TRBJ1-1,TRBV29-1,-,few,TGCAGCGTTGGGAGGGGTTGGATGAACACTGAAGCTTTCTTT,CSVGRGWMNTEAFF
TRBJ2-7,TRBV7-2,TRBD2,once,TGTGCCAGCAGCTTGGGCTTTGGCGTTCTAGCGGCCTACGAGCAGTACTTC,CASSLGFGVLAAYEQYF
TRBJ2-3,TRBV6-5,TRBD1,-,TGTGCCAGCAGTCGACAGGGGTTCGGAGATACGCAGTATTTT,CASSRQGFGDTQYF
TRBJ2-5,TRBV15,-,-,TGTGCCACCAGCGTCCGACTAGGACCGCAAGAGACCCAGTACTTC,CATSVRLGPQETQYF
TRBJ1-6,TRBV29-1,TRBD1,-,TGCAGCGTGGCGACAGGGCCTAATTCACCCCTCCACTTT,CSVATGPNSPLHF
TRBJ2-1,TRBV5-1,TRBD2,-,TGCGCCAGCACCGCTGGACTAGCGGACAATGAGCAGTTCTTC,CASTAGLADNEQFF
TRBJ1-5,TRBV9,TRBD1,-,TGTGCCAGCAGCAAAGGACAGGGGCGGAATCAGCCCCAGCATTTT,CASSKGQGRNQPQHF
TRBJ2-3,TRBV6-5,-,-,TGTGCCAGCAGTTACTCCGCGGTGAGCACAGATACGCAGTATTTT,CASSYSAVSTDTQYF
TRBJ2-7,TRBV5-1,TRBD2,once,TGCGCCAGCAGCTTGTTCGGGGGGGAATCCTACGAGCAGTACTTC,CASSLFGGESYEQYF
TRBJ2-1,TRBV9,-,-,TGTGCCAGCAGCCCCACCTTGACAGCAAACTCCTACAATGAGCAGTTCTTC,CASSPTLTANSYNEQFF
TRBJ1-2,TRBV19,TRBD1,-,TGTGCCAGTAGTGCAGCCGGGACAGGGGGCGGGAAGGGCTACACCTTC,CASSAAGTGGGKGYTF
TRBJ1-1,TRBV28,-,few,TGTGCCAGCGGACCCCCGTTAGGGGGTGGGACTGAAGCTTTCTTT,CASGPPLGGGTEAFF
TRBJ2-5,TRBV5-1,TRBD1,few,TGCGCCAGCAGCGACCCACAGGGGGCAGAGACCCAGTACTTC,CASSDPQGAETQYF
TRBJ2-3,TRBV18,TRBD2,-,TGTGCCAGCTCACCACTCGTCAGCCGGGGGGGCACAGATACGCAGTATTTT,CASSPLVSRGGTDTQYF
TRBJ2-4,TRBV19,-,-,TGTGCCAGTAGTGTGAGTCTCGGGCAGGGGCCAAACATTCAGTACTTC,CASSVSLGQGPNIQYF
TRBJ2-5,TRBV10-2,TRBD2,-,TGCGCCAGCACTCCGACTAGCGGGGGTGAGACCCAGTACTTC,CASTPTSGGETQYF
TRBJ2-3,TRBV30,-,-,TGTGCCTGGAGCCCCGGACTTGATACGCAGTATTTT,CAWSPGLDTQYF
TRBJ2-3,TRBV18,-,-,TGTGCCAGCTCACCACCGGGGCGAGATACGCAGTATTTT,CASSPPGRDTQYF
TRBJ1-5,TRBV5-5,-,few,TGTGCCAGCAGCAAGGAAGCGGTCAATCAGCCCCAGCATTTT,CASSKEAVNQPQHF
TRBJ1-3,TRBV7-2,-,once,TGTGCCAGCGGGGGTCGGGGGGGAGGAGGAAACACCATATATTTT,CASGGRGGGGNTIYF
TRBJ2-5,TRBV6-1,TRBD2,few,TGTGCCAGCAGTGAGAGCGGGGGGGGCGGGGGAGGAGAGACCCAGTACTTC,CASSESGGGGGGETQYF
TRBJ1-3,TRBV30,-,few,TGTGCCTGGAGTGTAGGGGGTTCTGGAAACACCATATATTTT,CAWSVGGSGNTIYF